Reported below is one T cell receptor beta chain. There are 14 residues in the CDR3. Trimming cost V 6 bases and J 0 bases; bases outside gene matches: 5. Germline values: CDR1 ENHRY, CDR2 SYGVKD. These data originate in a study of cytotoxic CD8 clonotypes in ibrutinib-treated CLL. Targeted sequencing depth ranged from 1 in 200,000 to 1 in 1 million T cells. Some clones are missing from TCRdb's copy, which holds only in-frame ones; the method was immunoSEQ multiplex PCR. The sample yields 250,000 to 350,000 clones, roughly four fifths seen once. The chain links TRBV10-3 to TRBJ2-7, with TRBD1 identical over 7 bases. This clonotype was obtained from a human donor with chronic lymphocytic leukemia. The sequencing here drew on PBMCs, taken at disease progression, from a patient treated with ibrutinib. CDR3 DNA sequence: TGTGCCATCAGCCGACAGGGAAACTCCTACGAGCAGTACTTC. Residues: CAISRQGNSYEQYF.